These 6 T cell receptor beta chains were sequenced from one sample in a study of PD-L1 blockade in urothelial cancer. The time point here: peripheral blood 6 weeks after treatment start. TCRdb keeps only in-frame clones here, not all; method: immunoSEQ multiplex PCR. This sample has 95,000 to 150,000 clones, with roughly 88% found just once. The source was PBMCs, collected around atezolizumab (anti-PD-L1) treatment. These receptors were taken from a man aged 45-60 years with urothelial cancer.

A few counts support this clone. The J gene is TRBJ2-7, the V gene TRBV5-4; 7 bases line up with TRBD2. Trimming cost V 4 bases and J 3 bases; bases outside gene matches: 10. CDR1 is SGHNT and CDR2 is YYREEE in the germline V gene (reference sequence). The CDR3 has 15 residues. CDR3 in amino acids: CASSTGGAGYYEQYF. The CDR3 bases are TGTGCCAGCAGCACCGGTGGAGCGGGATACTACGAGCAGTACTTC.

This clone has just one count. The chain carries TRBV30 and TRBJ1-5, with unresolved D. The germline V gene has CDR1 GTSNPN and CDR2 SVGIG (reference sequence). There are 12 residues in the CDR3. The V end was cut by 6 bases, the J end by 4 bases, with 10 bases between. Written as DNA, the CDR3 is TGTGCCTGCCGGGTCCTAAATCAGCCCCAGCATTTT. Amino acid sequence: CACRVLNQPQHF. The full variable domain, its missing parts supplied by reference TRBV30 and TRBJ1-5, is SQTIHQWPATLVQPVGSPLSLECTVEGTSNPNLYWYRQAAGRGLQLLFYSVGIGQISSEVPQNLSASRPQDRQFILSSKKLLLSDSGFYLCACRVLNQPQHFGDGTRLSIL.

The genes are TRBV7-2 and TRBJ2-2, with a weak D call TRBD2 (6 bases). Germline V lookup: CDR1 SGHTA, CDR2 FQGNSA. This CDR3 spans 14 amino acids. V was trimmed by 3 bases and J by 2 bases, leaving 7 bases between them. Written as DNA, the CDR3 is TGTGCCAGCAGCTTTAGCGGAAACACCGGGGAGCTGTTTTTT. Amino acids: CASSFSGNTGELFF.

The chain recombines TRBV6-6 with TRBJ2-6; D unresolved. V gave up 2 bases and J gave up 0 bases, with 8 bases separating them. The germline V gene has CDR1 MNHNY and CDR2 SVGAGI (reference sequence). The CDR3 runs 16 residues. Here the CDR3 reads CASSYRQFSGANVLTF. For the CDR3, the DNA is TGTGCCAGCAGTTACCGACAATTCTCTGGGGCCAACGTCCTGACTTTC.

The chain is built from TRBV6-1 and TRBJ2-2, with 8 bases fitting TRBD1. This CDR3 is built from 13 residues. In germline, CDR1 is MNHNS, CDR2 SASEGT. The V segment lost 3 bases and the J segment 10 bases; nucleotides outside the gene matches: 4. Written as DNA, the CDR3 is TGTGCCAGCAGTGACCGACAGGGGACGGAGCTGTTTTTT. This codes for CASSDRQGTELFF.

The V and J genes are TRBV11-3 and TRBJ1-1, with unresolved D. This CDR3 comprises 16 residues. Germline CDR1 is SGHNT and CDR2 is YENEEA. Trimming left V 0 bases short and J 6 bases short, with 17 bases between. This chain's CDR3 is CASSLDYLLVFPEAFF. In DNA, the CDR3 is TGTGCCAGCAGCTTAGATTATCTCTTAGTATTCCCTGAAGCTTTCTTT.